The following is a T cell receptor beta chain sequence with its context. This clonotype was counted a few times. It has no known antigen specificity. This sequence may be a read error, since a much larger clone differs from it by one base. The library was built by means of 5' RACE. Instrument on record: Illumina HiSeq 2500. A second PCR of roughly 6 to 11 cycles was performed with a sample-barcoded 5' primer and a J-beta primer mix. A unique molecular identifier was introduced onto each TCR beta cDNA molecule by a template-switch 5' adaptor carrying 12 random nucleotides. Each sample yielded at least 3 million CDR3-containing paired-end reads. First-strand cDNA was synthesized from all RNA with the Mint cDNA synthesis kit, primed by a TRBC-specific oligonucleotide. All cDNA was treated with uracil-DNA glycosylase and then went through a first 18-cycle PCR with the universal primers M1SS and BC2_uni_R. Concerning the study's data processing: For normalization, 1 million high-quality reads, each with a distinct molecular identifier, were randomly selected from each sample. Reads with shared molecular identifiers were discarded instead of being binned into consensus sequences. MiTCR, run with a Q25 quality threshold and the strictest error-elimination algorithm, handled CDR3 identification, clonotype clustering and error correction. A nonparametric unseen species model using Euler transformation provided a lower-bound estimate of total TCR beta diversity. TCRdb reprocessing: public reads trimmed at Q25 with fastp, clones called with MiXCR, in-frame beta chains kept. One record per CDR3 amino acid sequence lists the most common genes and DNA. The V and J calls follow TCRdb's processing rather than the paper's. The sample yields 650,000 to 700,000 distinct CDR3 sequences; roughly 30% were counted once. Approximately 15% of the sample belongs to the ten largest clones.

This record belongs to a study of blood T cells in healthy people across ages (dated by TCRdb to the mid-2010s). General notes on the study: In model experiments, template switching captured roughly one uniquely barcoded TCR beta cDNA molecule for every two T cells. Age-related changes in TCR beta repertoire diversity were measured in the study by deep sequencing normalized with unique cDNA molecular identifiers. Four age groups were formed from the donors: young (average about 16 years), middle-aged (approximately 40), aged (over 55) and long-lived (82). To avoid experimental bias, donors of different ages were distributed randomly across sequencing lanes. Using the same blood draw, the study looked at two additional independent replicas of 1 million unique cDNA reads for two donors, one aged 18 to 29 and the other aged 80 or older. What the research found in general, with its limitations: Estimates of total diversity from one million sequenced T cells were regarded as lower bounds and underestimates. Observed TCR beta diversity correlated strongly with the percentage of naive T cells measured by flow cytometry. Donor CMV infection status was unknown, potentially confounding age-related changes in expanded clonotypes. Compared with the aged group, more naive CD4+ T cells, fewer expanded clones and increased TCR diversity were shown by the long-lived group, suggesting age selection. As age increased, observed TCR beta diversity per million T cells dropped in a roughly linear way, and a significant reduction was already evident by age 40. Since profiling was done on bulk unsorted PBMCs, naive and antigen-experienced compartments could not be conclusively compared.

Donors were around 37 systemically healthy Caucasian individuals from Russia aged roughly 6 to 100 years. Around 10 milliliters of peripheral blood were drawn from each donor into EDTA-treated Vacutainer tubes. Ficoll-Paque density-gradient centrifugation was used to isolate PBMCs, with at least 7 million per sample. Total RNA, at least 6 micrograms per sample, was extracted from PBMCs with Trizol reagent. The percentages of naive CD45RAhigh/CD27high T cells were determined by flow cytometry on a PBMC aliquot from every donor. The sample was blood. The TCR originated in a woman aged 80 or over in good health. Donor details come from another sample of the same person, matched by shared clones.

At the DNA level, the sequence is TGCAGTGCTGGCCGGGACCATGCCTACAATGAGCAGTTCTTC. Its protein is CSAGRDHAYNEQFF. The receptor chain draws on TRBV20-1 and TRBJ2-1; the D gene is possibly TRBD1 or TRBD2, each agreeing over 5 bases. The CDR3 covers 14 residues, taking in both the cysteine and the phenylalanine. Only CDR3 DNA remains: 42 bases, in frame from the first base. CDR1 DFQATT and CDR2 SNEGSKA were looked up in the germline V gene (reference sequence). V and J lose 5 bases and 2 bases, and a span of 13 bases separates them.